The 30 T cell receptor beta chains below come from one sample, sequenced in a study of cytomegalovirus exposure and HLA in healthy donors. Repertoires were generated with immunoSEQ multiplex PCR, while TCRdb's copy carries only in-frame clones and drops some. The sample includes fewer than 95,000 clones, almost 85% of them seen just once. The sample comprised PBMCs. The receptors were gathered from a woman aged 18-35 years in good health and CMV-seropositive.

The V call is TRBV7-3, the J call TRBJ2-7; 11 positions match TRBD1. This CDR3 comprises 15 residues. Trimming at V came to 5 bases and at J to 2 bases, leaving 5 bases not matched to a gene. Germline values: CDR1 SGHTA, CDR2 FQGTGA. The CDR3 DNA sequence: TGTGCCAGCAGCCTGGGACAGGGGGTACCCTACGAGCAGTACTTC. Translated: CASSLGQGVPYEQYF.

The V and J genes are TRBV4-2 and TRBJ2-5, with 9 bases lining up with TRBD2. After removal of 4 bases from V and 13 bases from J, the junction contained 7 bases not matched to a gene. CDR3 length: 12 residues. CDR1 is LGHNA, CDR2 YNFKEQ, per germline. CDR3 sequence: CASSPPSGAPYF. In DNA form, the CDR3 reads TGTGCCAGCAGCCCCCCTAGCGGGGCTCCGTACTTC.

Note on this clone: One end of the junction is discordant with germline, which a read error may explain. This chain joins TRBV6-1 and TRBJ1-3; D uncertain. Germline V gene data show CDR1 as MNHNS and CDR2 as SASEGT. This CDR3 is built from 16 residues. The CDR3 DNA sequence: TGTGCCAGCAGTAAAGCCCCGGACTCCTCTGGAAACACCATATATTTT. Amino acids: CASSKAPDSSGNTIYF.

The V and J genes are TRBV7-9 and TRBJ1-5, with D possibly TRBD1 on 6 matching bases. This CDR3 region has 13 residues. The germline gives CDR1 SEHNR, CDR2 FQNEAQ (reference sequence). V was clipped by 5 bases and J by 9 bases, with 14 bases between them. The CDR3 nucleotides are TGTGCCAGCAGCCTCCAACAGGGATGGCCCCAGCATTTT. This gives the protein CASSLQQGWPQHF.

The V and J genes are TRBV7-8 and TRBJ1-1; D is unclear. Germline V gives CDR1 SGHVS, CDR2 FQNEAQ. V shed 1 base and J shed 5 bases, with 11 bases lying between them. The CDR3 extends over 14 amino acids. CDR3 residues: CASSLGPPRTEAFF. Here the CDR3 DNA reads TGTGCCAGCAGCTTAGGTCCCCCCCGGACTGAAGCTTTCTTT.

This chain joins TRBV28 and TRBJ1-2; 8 nucleotides align to TRBD1. Germline V gene sequence: CDR1 MDHEN, CDR2 SYDVKM. The junction had 11 bases not matched to a gene; V was cut back by 6 bases and J by 5 bases. The CDR3 is 15 amino acids. The CDR3 DNA reads TGTGCCAGCAGACTTACCAGGGGGCGAGCATATGGCTACACCTTC. Translation: CASRLTRGRAYGYTF.

The chain links TRBV19 to TRBJ1-6, with D maybe TRBD1 (5 bases). The V gene lost 4 bases and the J gene lost 7 bases, with 8 bases spanning the gap. This CDR3 is built from 13 residues. Germline V gene data show CDR1 as LNHDA and CDR2 as SQIVND (reference sequence). CDR3 nucleotide sequence: TGTGCCAGTAGTACTCAGGGAAATTCACCCCTCCACTTT. It codes for CASSTQGNSPLHF.

V is TRBV7-8 and J is TRBJ2-2, with 7 bases fitting TRBD2. This CDR3 comprises 16 residues. Germline CDR1 and CDR2: SGHVS and FQNEAQ. Trimming at V came to 3 bases and at J to 2 bases, leaving 6 bases not matched to a gene. The DNA for the CDR3 is TGTGCCAGCAGCTTCTGGGAGGGACGAAACACCGGGGAGCTGTTTTTT. Translating gives CASSFWEGRNTGELFF.

This clone was seen only a few times. V usage is TRBV2 and J usage is TRBJ1-2; the match to TRBD1 covers 11 bases. The ends lost 5 bases at V and 6 bases at J; junction bases unmatched: 8. CDR1 and CDR2 (germline): SNHLY, FYNNEI. The CDR3 runs 15 residues. The CDR3, as DNA: TGTGCCAGCAGTTTCGGGACAGGGGGAAGGGATGGCTACACCTTC. Translated, it gives CASSFGTGGRDGYTF.

This clone was seen only a few times. The chain has TRBV7-2 and TRBJ2-5, with 14 nucleotides matching TRBD2. Trimming took 5 bases from V and 5 from J; bases not matched to a gene: 4. Per the germline V gene, CDR1 is SGHTA and CDR2 is FQGNSA. CDR3 size: 15 residues. CDR3 sequence: CASSRLAGGLETQYF. DNA of the CDR3: TGTGCCAGCAGCAGACTAGCGGGGGGGCTGGAGACCCAGTACTTC.

This chain uses TRBV7-3 with TRBJ1-1; TRBD1 aligns across 9 bases. CDR3 size: 15 residues. J was trimmed by 6 bases and V by 3 bases; bases with no gene match: 8. Looked up from germline, CDR1 is SGHTA and CDR2 is FQGTGA. The CDR3 bases are TGTGCCAGCAGCTTGAGACAGGGGGTTAGGTCTGAAGCTTTCTTT. This gives the protein CASSLRQGVRSEAFF.

The gene calls are TRBV28 and TRBJ1-2; TRBD1 aligns across 9 bases. The CDR3 totals 16 residues. CDR1 MDHEN and CDR2 SYDVKM come from the germline V gene. With 6 bases clipped from V and 2 bases from J, the junction kept 10 bases outside the gene matches. As DNA, the CDR3 is TGTGCCAGCAGAAGGCATACCGGGACAGGGAACTATGGCTACACCTTC. Translated: CASRRHTGTGNYGYTF.

V and J are TRBV27 and TRBJ2-7, with 10 bases identical to TRBD2. V gave up 3 bases and J gave up 2 bases; unmatched junction bases: 7. This CDR3 has 16 residues. Germline CDR1 reads MNHEY; CDR2 reads SMNVEV (reference sequence). DNA of the CDR3: TGTGCCAGCAGTTTGTTCCGGACTAGCGGAACCTACGAGCAGTACTTC. Translating gives CASSLFRTSGTYEQYF.

This clone was observed once. The V gene is TRBV9, the J gene TRBJ2-1; 8 bases fit TRBD2. The CDR3 has 16 amino acids. V lost 3 bases, J lost 6 bases, and 11 bases stayed unmatched. Germline V CDR1 and CDR2: SGDLS, YYNGEE. The CDR3 DNA sequence: TGTGCCAGCAGCGCCCCCCGTAGCGGGGTCAGCAATGAGCAGTTCTTC. The encoded protein is CASSAPRSGVSNEQFF.

This clone appeared once. The chain links TRBV2 to TRBJ2-5; TRBD2 is a possible D gene (7 bases). This CDR3 is built from 14 residues. The V end was cut by 8 bases, the J end by 9 bases, with 22 bases between. Germline assignment: CDR1 SNHLY and CDR2 FYNNEI. The CDR3 reads CASGAPGGRLSQYF. CDR3 DNA: TGTGCCAGCGGGGCGCCGGGGGGCCGGTTGTCCCAGTACTTC.

This clone was recorded a few times. This chain connects TRBV5-1 to TRBJ2-7; 11 bases are shared with TRBD1. Germline V gene sequence: CDR1 SGHRS, CDR2 YFSETQ. V dropped 3 bases and J dropped 2; count of bases not matched to a gene: 1. This CDR3 comprises 14 residues. This CDR3 reads CASSWGQGAYEQYF. CDR3 DNA sequence: TGCGCCAGCAGCTGGGGACAGGGGGCCTACGAGCAGTACTTC.

The CDR3, as DNA: TGCGCCAGCAGCTTGGTATCCGGGGAGCTGTTTTTT. It is translated as CASSLVSGELFF. The rearrangement uses TRBV5-1 and TRBJ2-2; D not certain. The CDR3 spans 12 residues. Germline lookup yields CDR1 SGHRS and CDR2 YFSETQ. Trimming took 0 bases from V and 6 from J, leaving 3 bases between them. Variable domain in full (rest from reference TRBV5-1 and TRBJ2-2): KAGVTQTPRYLIKTRGQQVTLSCSPISGHRSVSWYQQTPGQGLQFLFEYFSETQRNKGNFPGRFSGRQFSNSRSEMNVSTLELGDSALYLCASSLVSGELFFGEGSRLTVL.

The chain is built from TRBV7-2 and TRBJ1-1, with D hard to call. The CDR3 extends over 14 amino acids. The V end lost 3 bases, the J end lost 3 bases, and 11 bases lay between the germline ends. Germline V lookup: CDR1 SGHTA, CDR2 FQGNSA. CDR3 DNA: TGTGCCAGCAGCTTTAGCAGATTCTACACTGAAGCTTTCTTT. Encoded protein: CASSFSRFYTEAFF.

V and J are TRBV2 and TRBJ1-1; 7 positions match TRBD1. The germline V gene encodes CDR1 SNHLY and CDR2 FYNNEI. V lost 7 bases and J lost 6; bases outside the gene matches: 11. The CDR3 sequence is 14 residues long. The CDR3 nucleotides are TGTGCCAGCACCGTAAGGGGGCCGAGTTCTGAAGCTTTCTTT. It specifies CASTVRGPSSEAFF.

The V gene is TRBV10-3, the J gene TRBJ2-5; 12 bases are a match to TRBD2. Trimming took 6 bases from V and 5 from J; bases not matched to a gene: 7. The CDR3 length is 15 residues. Germline V gene sequence: CDR1 ENHRY, CDR2 SYGVKD. CDR3 DNA sequence: TGTGCCATCAGCCAGACTAGCGGGGGTCAGGAGACCCAGTACTTC. Translation gives CAISQTSGGQETQYF.

The chain joins TRBV5-1 to TRBJ1-2, with 11 bases that match TRBD1. The CDR3 spans 13 residues. Germline CDR1 and CDR2: SGHRS and YFSETQ. With V trimmed by 7 bases and J by 8 bases, 7 bases remained unmatched. The CDR3 here is CASGRDRGEGYTF. For the CDR3, the DNA is TGCGCCAGCGGACGGGACAGGGGGGAGGGCTACACCTTC.

The chain joins TRBV6-6 to TRBJ1-5, with 7 bases identical to TRBD1. V shed 6 bases and J 3 bases; nucleotides not matched to a gene: 8. Per the germline V gene, CDR1 is MNHNY and CDR2 is SVGAGI (reference sequence). The CDR3 contains 15 residues. The CDR3 loop reads CASRTDRVLNQPQHF. The CDR3 coding sequence is TGTGCCAGCAGGACCGACAGGGTACTCAATCAGCCCCAGCATTTT.

The table lists this clone with a count of one. The chain recombines TRBV7-9 with TRBJ2-3; TRBD1 matches at 9 bases. Germline CDR1 SEHNR, CDR2 FQNEAQ (reference sequence). The CDR3 is made up of 18 amino acids. Trimming removed 3 bases from V and 6 bases from J; junction bases left unmatched: 16. The CDR3 DNA reads TGTGCCAGCAGCTTCCCCTTCCGGGACAGGGCGGTCGCGGATACGCAGTATTTT. It encodes CASSFPFRDRAVADTQYF.

V is TRBV19 and J is TRBJ1-5; D might be TRBD1 (5 bases). CDR3 length: 13 residues. Germline CDR1 is LNHDA and CDR2 is SQIVND (reference sequence). The ends were cut back, 5 bases at V and 3 bases at J, with 8 bases in the middle. The CDR3 sequence: CASSGGDNQPQHF. CDR3 coding DNA: TGTGCCAGTAGTGGGGGGGACAATCAGCCCCAGCATTTT.

This clone showed up just once. The chain is built from TRBV5-4 and TRBJ2-1; D perhaps matches TRBD1 (5 bases). V was pared by 0 bases and J by 11 bases, with 9 bases between. This CDR3 is built from 12 residues. Germline assignment: CDR1 SGHNT and CDR2 YYREEE (reference sequence). CDR3 amino acids: CASSLGQGKQFF. The CDR3 nucleotides are TGTGCCAGCAGCTTGGGGCAGGGAAAGCAGTTCTTC.

V gene TRBV7-9 combines with J gene TRBJ1-2, with D tentatively TRBD1 (6 bases). Germline V gene data show CDR1 as SEHNR and CDR2 as FQNEAQ (reference sequence). Trimming cost V 2 bases and J 6 bases, with 13 bases left between them. This CDR3 is 14 amino acids long. In nucleotides, the CDR3 is TGTGCCAGCAGCTTAATCCCGCAGGGGCATGGCTACACCTTC. This sequence encodes CASSLIPQGHGYTF.

The chain carries TRBV5-1 and TRBJ2-3, with TRBD2 identical over 8 bases. V dropped 4 bases and J dropped 4; count of bases not matched to a gene: 5. Per the germline V gene, CDR1 is SGHRS and CDR2 is YFSETQ. The CDR3 is 14 amino acids. The CDR3 reads CASSLGLASDTQYF. DNA for the CDR3: TGCGCCAGCAGCCTTGGACTAGCTTCAGATACGCAGTATTTT.

The chain recombines TRBV7-8 with TRBJ2-3; 11 nucleotides line up with TRBD2. The CDR3 is 16 amino acids. Trimming cost V 4 bases and J 6 bases; bases outside gene matches: 9. Germline assignment: CDR1 SGHVS and CDR2 FQNEAQ. This chain's CDR3 is CASSSLSGGARDTQYF. As DNA, the CDR3 is TGTGCCAGCAGCTCCCTTAGCGGGGGGGCCCGCGATACGCAGTATTTT.

The CDR3 sequence is CAWSVPGYGYTF. The CDR3 DNA reads TGTGCCTGGAGTGTACCAGGGTATGGCTACACCTTC. This sequence joins TRBV30 and TRBJ1-2, with D possibly being TRBD1 (5 bases). V was cut by 0 bases and J by 5 bases, with 7 bases left in between. Germline V gene lookup returns CDR1 GTSNPN and CDR2 SVGIG (reference sequence). The CDR3 totals 12 residues.

The CDR3 region is CASSLDAGALAKNIQYF. In nucleotides, the CDR3 is TGTGCCAGCAGCTTAGACGCAGGGGCCCTAGCCAAAAACATTCAGTACTTC. The J gene is TRBJ2-4, the V gene TRBV11-2; perhaps TRBD1 as D (6 bases). Germline CDR1 and CDR2: SGHAT and FQNNGV. This CDR3 contains 17 residues. V lost 0 bases and J lost 0, with 12 bases in between.